This T cell receptor (beta chain) was retrieved from a study of blood T cell repertoires in COVID-19 (dated by TCRdb to 2018 to 2020). Context from the whole study: The collaborator samples originated in the United States, Italy and Spain and spanned the acute and convalescent phases of COVID-19. The material from the prospective study consisted of cDNA or gDNA derived from T cells, B-cell-depleted T cells, or PBMCs. Subjects who had been exposed to COVID-19, were actively infected with it, or had recovered from it provided the deeply sampled blood TCRbeta repertoires that made up the dataset. A freely available public database, intended as a resource for researchers studying the immune response to SARS-CoV-2, is where the repertoires were released. The samples were drawn from two sources: the first 160 participants of the ongoing ImmuneRACE study, and over 1,000 subjects contributed by 6 global collaborators. The sample metadata nearly always contained a de-identified subject ID, COVID-19 status, age in years and sex. Where available, HLA class I and class II types were taken from metadata supplied by the sample provider and were not determined by assay-based typing. Paper-wide results and their limitations: How much clinical and demographic metadata was included differed by source and by participant, and the metadata was provided uncurated.

Trimming at the junction amounts to 7 bases on V and 4 bases on J, and the germline ends lie 14 bases apart. CDR1 is given as MNHEY and CDR2 as SVGAGI, both from the germline V gene. The CDR3 spans 13 residues, from the cysteine through the phenylalanine. Here the CDR3 DNA is all that survives: 39 bases in frame from base 1. Collaborating institutions collected whole blood in K2EDTA tubes following their own protocols. For TCRbeta analysis, collaborator samples were shipped as frozen whole blood, as isolated PBMCs, or as DNA extracted from either sample type. In regard to this clone: Its antigen specificity is not known. No base-level quality is on record; no much larger clone is a single base apart.

TCRbeta CDR3 regions were amplified from genomic DNA by means of the immunoSEQ Assay, a bias-controlled multiplex PCR. As for the authors' bioinformatics: The number of nucleated cells in each sample was estimated from the amplification of reference gene primers within the assay. Sequence reads were collapsed and filtered to measure the absolute abundance of every unique TCRbeta CDR3 rearrangement. Productive Simpson clonality was computed per sample as the square root of Simpson's diversity index over productive rearrangements. Sourced from immuneACCESS, this table was stored by TCRdb with only in-frame sequences that have V and J called. A share of the clones is absent; for the studies checked, an unresolved V gene accounts for under half, and the remainder has no known explanation. Clonal size and the V and J genes are those of that table, whereas D and trimming came from the DNA. This sample is represented by 300,000 to 400,000 clones; roughly 91% of them were singletons. The top ten clonotypes cover 1% of the sample.

The sequence derives from a man aged 45 to 65 with active or convalescent COVID-19. Material: peripheral blood. Recombination linked TRBV6-5 to TRBJ2-7; TRBD1 is a weak D gene call, 6 bases matching. CDR3 sequence: CASTNRVGYEQYF. The nucleotide sequence is given as TGTGCCAGCACGAACAGGGTGGGGTACGAGCAGTACTTC.